These T cell receptor beta chains were read from a single sample in a study of regulatory T cells in long-lasting Graves disease. TCRdb recomputed calls from the multiplex PCR reads with MiXCR, one row per CDR3 protein. The table has hundreds of thousands of distinct CDR3 sequences, 25% to 35% seen once. The specimen comprised peripheral blood mononuclear cells (PBMCs), sampled when the disease was refractory, from a patient treated with antithyroid drugs. The receptor source for this set is a female donor with Graves disease. The CDR3 runs from the conserved cysteine through the conserved F or W. Clone size is given for some rows only: seen once, a few or many times, or a class if the clone is expanded.

CDR3 length	clone size	V gene	CDR3 protein
19	few	TRBV11-2	CASSLRPSGGGANGETQYF
17	.	TRBV19	CASSIGTGLSLPEKLFF
15	few	TRBV5-6	CASSQFFRVRNIQYF
15	few	TRBV10-3	CAISESIDKNTEAFF
14	.	TRBV12-5	CASGLAGQGTPQYF
16	.	TRBV9	CASSVHPQGGNYGYTF
15	.	TRBV19	CASSVRDGSSYEQYF
13	.	TRBV2	CASSEGGTYGYTF
15	few	TRBV12-3/TRBV12-4	CASSWTSGIGNEQFF
13	.	TRBV29-1	CSVLDAGNTEAFF
16	.	TRBV29-1	CSVEDLWDRRKETQYF
15	few	TRBV28	CASSPGTEGRTKLFF
14	many	TRBV27	CASSSSTRGWPQHF
14	few	TRBV7-2	CASRKGMGSQPQHF
15	.	TRBV28	CASSPGDREGQPQHF
16	.	TRBV20-1	CSARVYPGTGFYEQYF
11	many	TRBV28	CASSFKQPQHF
15	.	TRBV27	CASRYGTSGIYEQYF
13	few	TRBV27	CASSVQAYYEQYF
16	few	TRBV7-2	CASSLGARGRQETQYF
19	.	TRBV7-8	CASSFANLPRLENSGPQHF
13	many	TRBV24-1	CATSDPNRDGYTF
13	.	TRBV6-2/TRBV6-3	CASDGRRSQPQHF
12	.	TRBV6-1	CASSFGRTGYTF
15	many	TRBV25-1	CASSAQTGGDGKLFF
12	.	TRBV29-1	CSVKVPPGPLHF
14	.	TRBV28	CASSLVRVNQPQHF
17	few	TRBV28	CASSLVSGKVGGYEQYF
13	.	TRBV7-2	CASSSQINTEAFF
15	many	TRBV28	CASSLRAAFPQPQHF
16	many	TRBV7-2	CASSLAAGWVQETQYF
13	many	TRBV6-5	CASSYGTDTEAFF